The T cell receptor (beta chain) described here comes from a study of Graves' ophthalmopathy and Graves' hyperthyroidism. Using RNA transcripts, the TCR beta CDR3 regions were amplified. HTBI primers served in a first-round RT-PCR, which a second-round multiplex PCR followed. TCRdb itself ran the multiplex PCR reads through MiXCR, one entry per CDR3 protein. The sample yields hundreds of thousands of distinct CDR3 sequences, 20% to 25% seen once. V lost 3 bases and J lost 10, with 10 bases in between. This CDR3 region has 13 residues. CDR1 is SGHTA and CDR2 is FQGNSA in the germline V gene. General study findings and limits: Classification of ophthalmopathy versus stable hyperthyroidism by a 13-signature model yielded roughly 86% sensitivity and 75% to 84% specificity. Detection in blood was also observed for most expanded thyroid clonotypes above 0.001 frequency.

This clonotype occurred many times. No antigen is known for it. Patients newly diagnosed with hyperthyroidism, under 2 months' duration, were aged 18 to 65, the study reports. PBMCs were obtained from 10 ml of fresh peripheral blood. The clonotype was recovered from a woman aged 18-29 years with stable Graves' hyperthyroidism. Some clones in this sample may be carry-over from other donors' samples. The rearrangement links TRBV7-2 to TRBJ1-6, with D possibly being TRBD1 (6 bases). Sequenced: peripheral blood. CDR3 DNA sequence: TGTGCCAGCAGCTTTAGGGGGGACTCACCCCTCCACTTT. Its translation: CASSFRGDSPLHF. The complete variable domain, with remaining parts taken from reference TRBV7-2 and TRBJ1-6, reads GAGVSQSPSNKVTEKGKDVELRCDPISGHTALYWYRQSLGQGLEFLIYFQGNSAPDKSGLPSDRFSAERTGGSVSTLTIQRTQQEDSAVYLCASSFRGDSPLHFGNGTRLTVT.